Listed below are T cell receptor beta chains from one sample, sequenced in a study of vaccination and CD4 T cells after COVID-19. TCRdb ran MiXCR on the PCR reads and lists one entry per CDR3 protein. The sample shows some 15,000 distinct CDR3 sequences, less than 60% of them seen only once. For these TCRs, the target antigens are not known. The sequenced material came from CD4+ T cells from blood, cultured in vitro. The receptors shown here come from a human donor who had recovered from COVID-19. The CDR3 runs from the conserved cysteine through the conserved F or W. D genes are given only for firm matches. Size is omitted from some rows. Given values are once, few, many or a class for expanded clones.

d_gene: NA
abundance: NA
j_gene: TRBJ1-5
v_gene: TRBV6-1
CDR3aa: CASRGTLSNQPQHF
CDR3nt: TGTGCCAGCAGGGGGACACTTAGCAATCAGCCCCAGCATTTT

d_gene: NA
abundance: NA
j_gene: TRBJ1-2
v_gene: TRBV5-8
CDR3aa: CASSISRGAYYGYTF
CDR3nt: TGTGCCAGCAGCATCTCTCGGGGGGCCTACTATGGCTACACCTTC

d_gene: NA
abundance: NA
j_gene: TRBJ2-5
v_gene: TRBV18
CDR3aa: CASSPSQETQYF
CDR3nt: TGTGCCAGCTCACCATCCCAAGAGACCCAGTACTTC

d_gene: NA
abundance: NA
j_gene: TRBJ1-1
v_gene: TRBV7-2
CDR3aa: CASSQNRQGAFF
CDR3nt: TGTGCCAGCAGCCAAAACCGACAAGGAGCTTTCTTT

d_gene: NA
abundance: NA
j_gene: TRBJ1-3
v_gene: TRBV6-1
CDR3aa: CASSRASDTGNTIYF
CDR3nt: TGTGCCAGCAGCAGGGCCAGCGATACAGGAAACACCATATATTTT

d_gene: NA
abundance: few
j_gene: TRBJ1-5
v_gene: TRBV6-1
CDR3aa: CASSRTGNQPQHF
CDR3nt: TGTGCCAGCAGCAGGACGGGTAATCAGCCCCAGCATTTT

d_gene: NA
abundance: few
j_gene: TRBJ1-1
v_gene: TRBV28
CDR3aa: CASSLTGQTEAFF
CDR3nt: TGTGCCAGCAGTTTAACCGGACAGACCGAAGCTTTCTTT

d_gene: NA
abundance: NA
j_gene: TRBJ1-2
v_gene: TRBV6-2/TRBV6-3
CDR3aa: CASTMSGYGYTF
CDR3nt: TGTGCCAGCACCATGTCAGGGTATGGCTACACCTTC

d_gene: NA
abundance: NA
j_gene: TRBJ1-6
v_gene: TRBV7-2
CDR3aa: CASSPALDSPLHF
CDR3nt: TGTGCCAGCAGCCCCGCCCTCGATTCACCCCTCCACTTT

d_gene: NA
abundance: few
j_gene: TRBJ1-1
v_gene: TRBV27
CDR3aa: CASSPLGQLNTEAFF
CDR3nt: TGTGCCAGCAGTCCACTCGGACAGCTCAACACTGAAGCTTTCTTT

d_gene: NA
abundance: few
j_gene: TRBJ2-7
v_gene: TRBV12-5
CDR3aa: CASSIFDEQYF
CDR3nt: TGTGCTAGTTCGATTTTTGACGAGCAGTACTTC

d_gene: NA
abundance: NA
j_gene: TRBJ1-1
v_gene: TRBV20-1
CDR3aa: CSVKRTDLGAFF
CDR3nt: TGCAGTGTAAAGAGGACGGACCTCGGGGCTTTCTTT

d_gene: NA
abundance: NA
j_gene: TRBJ2-7
v_gene: TRBV12-3/TRBV12-4
CDR3aa: CASSPIQGGEQYF
CDR3nt: TGTGCCAGCAGTCCAATCCAGGGTGGCGAGCAGTACTTC

d_gene: NA
abundance: NA
j_gene: TRBJ1-2
v_gene: TRBV7-3
CDR3aa: CASSPGGTNYGYTF
CDR3nt: TGTGCCAGCAGCCCTGGGGGGACTAACTATGGCTACACCTTC

d_gene: NA
abundance: NA
j_gene: TRBJ2-5
v_gene: TRBV7-2
CDR3aa: CASSLGVGRLQETQYF
CDR3nt: TGTGCCAGCAGCTTGGGGGTGGGACGTCTACAAGAGACCCAGTACTTC

d_gene: NA
abundance: few
j_gene: TRBJ1-5
v_gene: TRBV20-1
CDR3aa: CSARVGGGNQPQHF
CDR3nt: TGCAGTGCTAGAGTCGGAGGGGGCAATCAGCCCCAGCATTTT

d_gene: TRBD2
abundance: few
j_gene: TRBJ2-1
v_gene: TRBV24-1
CDR3aa: CATSDPMSSGVSQFF
CDR3nt: TGTGCCACCAGTGATCCCATGTCAAGCGGGGTGTCGCAGTTCTTC